A single sample gave rise to the 7 T cell receptor beta chains below, sequenced in a study of blood T cell repertoires in COVID-19. Generated by immunoSEQ multiplex PCR, the TCRdb table keeps only in-frame clones and is missing some. The sample lists 120,000 to 150,000 clones, around nine tenths seen once, with roughly 8% in the top ten. The sample was peripheral blood. The receptors originated from a woman between 45 and 60 years old with active or convalescent COVID-19.

The V gene is TRBV9, the J gene TRBJ1-6, with 11 bases matching TRBD1. After removal of 3 bases from V and 9 bases from J, the junction contained 5 bases not matched to a gene. The CDR3 length is 15 residues. In germline, CDR1 is SGDLS, CDR2 YYNGEE. The CDR3 bases are TGTGCCAGCAGCGCTGGACAGGGGGCGGTTTCACCCCTCCACTTT. Translation: CASSAGQGAVSPLHF.

The chain joins TRBV30 to TRBJ1-1, with a weak D call TRBD1 (5 bases). CDR1 and CDR2 (germline): GTSNPN, SVGIG (reference sequence). V gave up 0 bases and J gave up 7 bases, with 6 bases separating them. The CDR3 loop spans 11 amino acids. CDR3 bases: TGTGCCTGGAGTGTGGGGGGTGAAGCTTTCTTT. This translates into CAWSVGGEAFF.

This clone occurred a few times. V is TRBV9 and J is TRBJ2-1, with D possibly being TRBD2 (6 bases). Germline CDR1 SGDLS, CDR2 YYNGEE. The V gene lost 0 bases and the J gene lost 3 bases, with 10 bases spanning the gap. The CDR3 is made up of 15 amino acids. Here the CDR3 reads CASSVAGGDYNEQFF. The CDR3 bases are TGTGCCAGCAGCGTAGCGGGCGGGGACTACAATGAGCAGTTCTTC. The full variable domain, completed using reference TRBV9 and TRBJ2-1, is DSGVTQTPKHLITATGQRVTLRCSPRSGDLSVYWYQQSLDQGLQFLIQYYNGEERAKGNILERFSAQQFPDLHSELNLSSLELGDSALYFCASSVAGGDYNEQFFGPGTRLTVL.

The rearrangement links TRBV3-1 (or the pseudogene TRBV3-2) to TRBJ2-3; 9 bases are a match to TRBD1. V trimming: 6 bases; J trimming: 0 bases; junction bases outside the gene matches: 13. CDR3 size: 18 residues. Germline V gene data show CDR1 as LGHDT and CDR2 as YNNKEL (reference sequence). The CDR3 DNA reads as TGTGCCAGCAGTCTCCTTGCGGTCGGGACAGGGAGCACAGATACGCAGTATTTT. Protein: CASSLLAVGTGSTDTQYF.

The V gene is TRBV30, the J gene TRBJ1-2, with 7 bases lining up with TRBD1. Trimming at V came to 6 bases and at J to 3 bases, leaving 7 bases not matched to a gene. Germline V lookup: CDR1 GTSNPN, CDR2 SVGIG (reference sequence). The CDR3 has 13 residues. The CDR3 DNA reads TGTGCCTGTAGGGACAGCCTTTACTATGGCTACACCTTC. Translated, it gives CACRDSLYYGYTF.

This chain connects TRBV19 to TRBJ1-1; D is undetermined. This CDR3 is 14 amino acids long. V shed 9 bases and J shed 4 bases, with 18 bases lying between them. Germline loops: CDR1 LNHDA, CDR2 SQIVND (reference sequence). CDR3: CASRTAGVFTEAFF. The CDR3 DNA reads TGTGCCAGCCGTACTGCCGGGGTCTTCACTGAAGCTTTCTTT.

V is TRBV7-2 and J is TRBJ2-1; the match to TRBD1 covers 7 bases. Germline values: CDR1 SGHTA, CDR2 FQGNSA. The CDR3 runs 12 residues. V lost 1 base, J lost 16 bases, and 7 bases stayed unmatched. CDR3 sequence reads: CASSLDGTATFF. For the CDR3, the DNA is TGTGCCAGCAGCTTAGACGGGACAGCAACATTCTTC.